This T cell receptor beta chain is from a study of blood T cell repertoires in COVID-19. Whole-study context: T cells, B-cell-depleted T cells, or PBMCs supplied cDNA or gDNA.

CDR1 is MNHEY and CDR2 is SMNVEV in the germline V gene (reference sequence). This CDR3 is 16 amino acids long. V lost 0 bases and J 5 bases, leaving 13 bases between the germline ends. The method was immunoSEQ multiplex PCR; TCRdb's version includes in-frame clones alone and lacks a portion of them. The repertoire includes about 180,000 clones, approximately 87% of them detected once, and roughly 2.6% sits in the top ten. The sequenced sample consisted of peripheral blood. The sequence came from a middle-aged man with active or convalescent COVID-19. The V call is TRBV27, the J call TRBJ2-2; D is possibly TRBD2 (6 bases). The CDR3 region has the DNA TGTGCCAGCAGTTTATCGACTAGAGGTTGGACCGGGGAGCTGTTTTTT. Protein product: CASSLSTRGWTGELFF.